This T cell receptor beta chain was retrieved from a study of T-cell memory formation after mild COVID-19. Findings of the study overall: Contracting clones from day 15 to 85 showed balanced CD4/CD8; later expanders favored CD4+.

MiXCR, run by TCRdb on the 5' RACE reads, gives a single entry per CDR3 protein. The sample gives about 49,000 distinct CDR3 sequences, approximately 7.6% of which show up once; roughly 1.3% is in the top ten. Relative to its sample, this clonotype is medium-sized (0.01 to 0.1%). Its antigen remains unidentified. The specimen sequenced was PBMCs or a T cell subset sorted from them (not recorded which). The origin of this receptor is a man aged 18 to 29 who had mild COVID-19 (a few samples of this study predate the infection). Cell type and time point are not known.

CDR3 sequence (DNA): TGTGCCAGCAGTCCGGGGACAGGGGGACGAGGCTACACCTTC. Residues: CASSPGTGGRGYTF. V gene TRBV7-2 combines with J gene TRBJ1-2; 11 bases agree with TRBD1. Germline V gene sequence: CDR1 SGHTA, CDR2 FQGNSA. This CDR3 region has 14 residues. Germline trimming cut 6 bases from V and 8 bases from J; bases unmatched to any gene: 8. The whole variable domain, filled in from reference TRBV7-2 and TRBJ1-2, reads GAGVSQSPSNKVTEKGKDVELRCDPISGHTALYWYRQSLGQGLEFLIYFQGNSAPDKSGLPSDRFSAERTGGSVSTLTIQRTQQEDSAVYLCASSPGTGGRGYTFGSGTRLTVV.